The 5 T cell receptor beta chains reported below all come from one sample, sequenced in a study of blood T cell repertoires in COVID-19. The method was immunoSEQ multiplex PCR; TCRdb's version includes in-frame clones alone and lacks a portion of them. The top ten clones hold around 4.4% of a sample with fewer than 350,000 clones, 70% to 90% of them seen once. The specimen was PBMCs or T cells enriched from blood (not recorded which). Receptors originate from a woman aged 40 to 55 with acute COVID-19.

The J gene is TRBJ1-1, the V gene TRBV19; 9 nucleotides agree with TRBD1. The J segment lost 1 base and the V segment lost 4 bases, leaving 7 bases of the junction unmatched. The CDR3 is made up of 16 amino acids. CDR1 LNHDA and CDR2 SQIVND come from the germline V gene (reference sequence). The DNA of the CDR3 is TGTGCCAGTAGTAGAGGGACAGGGACGTGGAACACTGAAGCTTTCTTT. Translation gives CASSRGTGTWNTEAFF.

The V and J genes are TRBV12-3 or TRBV12-4 and TRBJ2-4; 7 bases align to TRBD2. V shed 5 bases, J shed 9 bases, and the junction held 7 bases outside the gene matches. This CDR3 is built from 13 residues. CDR3 bases: TGTGCCAGCAGTCGGGGGGAGACGGGCATTCAGTACTTC. As protein: CASSRGETGIQYF.

The chain is built from TRBV18 and TRBJ2-7; maybe TRBD2 (6 bases). The V and J ends lost 1 base and 5 bases respectively, with 12 bases between them. The CDR3 runs to 14 residues. Germline CDR1 is KGHSH and CDR2 is LQKENI. CDR3 bases: TGTGCCAGCTCACCACGGGCGGGCGGGGACGAGCAGTACTTC. Amino acid sequence: CASSPRAGGDEQYF.

This sequence joins TRBV12-3 or TRBV12-4 and TRBJ2-3, with 7 bases that match TRBD2. J lost 5 bases, V lost 5 bases, and 4 bases had no gene match. This CDR3 is built from 13 residues. CDR3: CASSGGRGDTQYF. The CDR3 coding sequence is TGTGCCAGCAGTGGGGGGAGGGGAGATACGCAGTATTTT.

This clone is a singleton in its sample. The chain uses TRBV25-1 and TRBJ2-5; the match to TRBD2 covers 13 bases. J gave up 2 bases and V 5 bases, and 5 bases lay outside the gene matches. The CDR3 has 16 amino acids. Per the germline V gene, CDR1 is MGHDK and CDR2 is SYGVNS. The CDR3: CASSPRLAGGQETQYF. CDR3 in DNA: TGTGCCAGCAGTCCACGACTAGCGGGGGGACAAGAGACCCAGTACTTC. The full variable domain, its missing parts supplied by reference TRBV25-1 and TRBJ2-5, is EADIYQTPRYLVIGTGKKITLECSQTMGHDKMYWYQQDPGMELHLIHYSYGVNSTEKGDLSSESTVSRIRTEHFPLTLESARPSHTSQYLCASSPRLAGGQETQYFGPGTRLLVL.